Only a few counts were recorded for the clone carrying this T cell receptor beta chain. Antigen specificity is unknown. The data are from a study of cytomegalovirus exposure and HLA in healthy donors. PCR used 60 Vbeta primers and 13 Jbeta primers. Data came from immunoSEQ multiplex PCR; TCRdb stores just in-frame clones and leaves some out. The sample contains 150,000 to 200,000 clones, 60% to 80% of which appear only once. Germline-derived CDR1 and CDR2 are SGHRS and YFSETQ. V shed 4 bases, J shed 3 bases, and the junction held 6 bases outside the gene matches. This CDR3 contains 15 residues. Study-wide findings and caveats: TCR sequences were mostly rare, though some public TCRs occurred in many donors. After further analysis at a later stage, 16,951 TCR beta sequences were associated with HLA alleles at 0.05 false discovery rate.

This clonotype was obtained from a female donor in good health and CMV-seronegative. The chain is built from TRBV5-1 and TRBJ1-4, with 7 nucleotides matching TRBD1. Sequencing was performed on PBMCs. CDR3 sequence: CASSPDRNPNEKLFF. CDR3 coding DNA: TGCGCCAGCAGCCCGGACAGGAACCCTAATGAAAAACTGTTTTTT.